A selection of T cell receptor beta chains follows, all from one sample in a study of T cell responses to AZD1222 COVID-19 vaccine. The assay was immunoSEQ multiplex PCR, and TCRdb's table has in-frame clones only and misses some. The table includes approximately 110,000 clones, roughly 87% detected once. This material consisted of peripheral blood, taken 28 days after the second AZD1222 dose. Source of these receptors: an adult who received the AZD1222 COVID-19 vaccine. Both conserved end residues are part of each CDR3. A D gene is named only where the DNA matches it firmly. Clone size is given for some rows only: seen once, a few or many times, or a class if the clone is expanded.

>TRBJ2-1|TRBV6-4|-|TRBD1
TGTGCCAGCGCCACCGGGACAGGGCGACTGAATGAGCAGTTCTTC
CASATGTGRLNEQFF
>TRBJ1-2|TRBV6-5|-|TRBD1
TGTGCCAGCAGTATTTCCGGGACAGGGGAACTTGGCTACACCTTC
CASSISGTGELGYTF
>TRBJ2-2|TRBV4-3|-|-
TGCGCCAGCAGCCAAGTCAAGACAAACACCGGGGAGCTGTTTTTT
CASSQVKTNTGELFF
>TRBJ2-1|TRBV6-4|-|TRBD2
TGTGCCAGCAGTGAGGACGGGACTAGCGGCTACAATGAGCAGTTCTTC
CASSEDGTSGYNEQFF
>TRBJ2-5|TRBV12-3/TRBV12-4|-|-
TGTGCCAGCAGTTTAGTCGTCCAAGAGACCCAGTACTTC
CASSLVVQETQYF
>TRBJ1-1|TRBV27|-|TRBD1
TGTGCCAGCAGTAACCAGGAGGGGGCGCTTTTTGGCACTGAAGCTTTCTTT
CASSNQEGALFGTEAFF
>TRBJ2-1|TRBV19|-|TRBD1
TGTGCCAGTAGTCTCGATCGGGACAGGGGGGGTTACAATGAGCAGTTCTTC
CASSLDRDRGGYNEQFF
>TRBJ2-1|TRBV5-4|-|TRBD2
TGTGCCAGCAGCAAATATAGCGGGAGCTCCTACAATGAGCAGTTCTTC
CASSKYSGSSYNEQFF
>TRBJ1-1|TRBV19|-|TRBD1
TGTGCCAGTAGCAGAACAGGGGCGCGAGGGAACACTGAAGCTTTCTTT
CASSRTGARGNTEAFF
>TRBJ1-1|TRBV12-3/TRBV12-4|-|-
TGTGCCAGCAGTTCAACGAACACTGAAGCTTTCTTT
CASSSTNTEAFF
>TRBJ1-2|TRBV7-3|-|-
TGTGCCAGCAGCTTACAGGCCGGCGGAGACTATGGCTACACCTTC
CASSLQAGGDYGYTF
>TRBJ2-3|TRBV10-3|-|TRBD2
TGTGCCATCAGTGGACTAGCGGGAGCGGTAGATACGCAGTATTTT
CAISGLAGAVDTQYF
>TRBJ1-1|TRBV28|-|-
TGTGCCAGCAGTTTACCGGGCACTGAAGCTTTCTTT
CASSLPGTEAFF
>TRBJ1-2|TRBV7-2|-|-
TGTGCCAGCAGCTTAGTCGTATCCGTAGGTTGGGGCCAGGGGCCTGGCTACACCTTC
CASSLVVSVGWGQGPGYTF
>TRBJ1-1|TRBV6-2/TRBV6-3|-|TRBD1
TGTGCCAGCAGTTACCTGGATGGGACAGGCACTGAAGCTTTCTTT
CASSYLDGTGTEAFF
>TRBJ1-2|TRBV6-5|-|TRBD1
TGTGCCAGCACCCTCAGGGGGGGCCCTAACTATGGCTACACCTTC
CASTLRGGPNYGYTF
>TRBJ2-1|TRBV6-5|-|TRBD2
TGTGCCATCGGGACTAGCGGTCGTTACAATGAGCAGTTCTTC
CAIGTSGRYNEQFF
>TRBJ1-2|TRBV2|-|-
TGTGCCAGCAGTGTTCGCCAGAACCGATATGGCTACACCTTC
CASSVRQNRYGYTF
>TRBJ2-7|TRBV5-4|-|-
TGTGCCAGCAGCTTGGAGTTCGGCTACGAGCAGTACTTC
CASSLEFGYEQYF
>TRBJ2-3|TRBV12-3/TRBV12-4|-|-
TGTGCCAGCAGTAGGTTTAGCACAGATACGCAGTATTTT
CASSRFSTDTQYF
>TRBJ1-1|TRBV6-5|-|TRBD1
TGTGCCAGCAGTTACGTGGACAGGGGGTACACTGAAGCTTTCTTT
CASSYVDRGYTEAFF
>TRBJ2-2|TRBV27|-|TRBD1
TGTGCCAGCAAAAGAGGACAGGCCCGCACCGGGGAGCTGTTTTTT
CASKRGQARTGELFF
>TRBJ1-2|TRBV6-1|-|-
TGTGCCAGCAGTGATCAGGGTTTGGTCTATGGCTACACCTTC
CASSDQGLVYGYTF
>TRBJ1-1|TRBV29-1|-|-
TGCAGCGTTGAAAGAATTGGGGAGAACACTGAAGCTTTCTTT
CSVERIGENTEAFF
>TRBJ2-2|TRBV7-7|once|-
TGTGCCAGCAGCCCTACGGTGGGTGGGGCCACCGGGGAGCTGTTTTTT
CASSPTVGGATGELFF
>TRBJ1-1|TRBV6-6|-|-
TGTGCCAGCAGTTACGGCAGGGAAGTCGACACTGAAGCTTTCTTT
CASSYGREVDTEAFF
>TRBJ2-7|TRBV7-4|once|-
TGTGCCAGCAGCTGCATGAGGCCGGGACCTAACTCCTACGAGCAGTACTTC
CASSCMRPGPNSYEQYF
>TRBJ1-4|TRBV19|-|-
TGTGCCAGTAAGTTGGTACAGCGAACTAATGAAAAACTGTTTTTT
CASKLVQRTNEKLFF
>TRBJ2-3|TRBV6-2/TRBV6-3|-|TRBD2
TGTGCCATCAGTAGCGGGAGAAACACAGATACGCAGTATTTT
CAISSGRNTDTQYF
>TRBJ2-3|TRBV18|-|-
TGTGCCAGCTCACCAAGTGACGGCACAGATACGCAGTATTTT
CASSPSDGTDTQYF
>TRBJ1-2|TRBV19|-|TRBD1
TGTGCCAGTAGTATCTACAGGGGAATGGGGTATGGCTACACCTTC
CASSIYRGMGYGYTF
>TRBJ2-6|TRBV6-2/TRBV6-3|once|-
TGTGCCAGCAGTTACGGAGGGGGCGCTTCTGGGGCCAACGTCCTGACTTTC
CASSYGGGASGANVLTF
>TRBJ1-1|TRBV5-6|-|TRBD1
TGTGCCAGCAGCTTTGGGACAGGGGCGGTCATGAACACTGAAGCTTTCTTT
CASSFGTGAVMNTEAFF
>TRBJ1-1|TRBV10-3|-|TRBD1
TGTGCCATCAGTGTGTCGCCAGGGACAGGGGCGGGGATGAACACTGAAGCTTTCTTT
CAISVSPGTGAGMNTEAFF
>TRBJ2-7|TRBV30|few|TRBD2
TGTGCCTGGGGCGAGAGCGGGAGAGACGAGCAGTACTTC
CAWGESGRDEQYF
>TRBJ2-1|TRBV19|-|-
TGTGCCAGTAGTAACGGGAAGGCAAGCTCCTACAATGAGCAGTTCTTC
CASSNGKASSYNEQFF
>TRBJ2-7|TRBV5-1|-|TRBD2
TGCGCCAGCAGCTTGCGACTAGCGGGAGGGTTGAGCTCCTACGAGCAGTACTTC
CASSLRLAGGLSSYEQYF
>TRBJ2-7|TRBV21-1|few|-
TGTGCCAGCAGCCCCTCCAGGGTCGAGCAGTACTTC
CASSPSRVEQYF
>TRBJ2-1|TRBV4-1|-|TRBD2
TGCGCCAGCAGCCCTCGAGTTCGGGCTAGCGGGAACTACAATGAGCAGTTCTTC
CASSPRVRASGNYNEQFF
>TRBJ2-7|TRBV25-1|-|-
TGTGCCAGCAGTGAATATGGTAGCTCCTACGAGCAGTACTTC
CASSEYGSSYEQYF
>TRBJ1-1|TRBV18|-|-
TGTGCCAGCTCACCACAAGGGAGTACAGAAGCTTTCTTT
CASSPQGSTEAFF
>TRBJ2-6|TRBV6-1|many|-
TGTGCCAGCAGTGAACCCGGGGGCGCTGGGGCCAACGTCCTGACTTTC
CASSEPGGAGANVLTF